One and the same sample provided the 7 T cell receptor beta chains below, sequenced in a study of T cells in Graves' hyperthyroidism and ophthalmopathy. Authors of the study amplified TCR beta CDR3 regions from RNA transcripts. The HTBI primer set drove a first-round RT-PCR of the TCR CDR3. Via MiXCR, TCRdb re-called the multiplex PCR reads, giving one row per CDR3 protein. The repertoire consists of under 250,000 distinct CDR3 sequences, with more than 15% occurring once and the leading ten covering 50%. Sequencing was done on a sample of blood. The receptors were sampled from a middle-aged man with Graves' hyperthyroidism.

This clonotype was recorded many times. This CDR3 reads CASSNLEHSTDTQYF. CDR3 sequence (DNA): TGTGCCAGTAGTAATCTAGAGCATAGCACAGATACGCAGTATTTT. This chain uses TRBV19 with TRBJ2-3, with unresolved D. Trimming took 4 bases from V and 0 from J, leaving 11 bases between them. Germline loops: CDR1 LNHDA, CDR2 SQIVND (reference sequence). The CDR3 covers 15 residues.

This chain joins TRBV24-1 and TRBJ2-1, with TRBD2 matching 11 bases. The CDR3 consists of 17 residues. J gave up 6 bases and V 2 bases, and 8 bases lay outside the gene matches. Looked up from germline, CDR1 is KGHDR and CDR2 is SFDVKD. The DNA of the CDR3 is TGTGCCACCAGTGATTCCACCACTAGCGGGAGAGTCAATGAGCAGTTCTTC. It is translated as CATSDSTTSGRVNEQFF.

The CDR3 is CASSEVGPNNEQFF. In nucleotides, the CDR3 is TGTGCCAGCAGTGAGGTGGGACCGAACAATGAGCAGTTCTTC. The chain is built from TRBV2 and TRBJ2-1; D possibly uses TRBD1 or TRBD2 (5 bases each). CDR3 length: 14 residues. Germline V gene data show CDR1 as SNHLY and CDR2 as FYNNEI. The germline V and J ends were trimmed by 3 bases and 5 bases, with 11 bases remaining between them.

With regard to this clonotype: One end of the junction varies from germline; a read error may be responsible. This chain uses TRBV28 with TRBJ1-1, with D maybe TRBD1 (5 bases). The germline V gene encodes CDR1 MDHEN and CDR2 SYDVKM. The CDR3 extends over 13 amino acids. CDR3 loop: CAGSFRANTEAFF. As DNA, the CDR3 is TGTGCCGGCAGTTTCAGGGCTAACACTGAAGCTTTCTTT.

The chain links TRBV4-2 to TRBJ2-1, with 7 nucleotides matching TRBD2. The CDR3 length is 16 residues. V lost 0 bases to trimming and J lost 4 bases; unmatched junction nucleotides: 6. From germline, CDR1 is LGHNA and CDR2 YNFKEQ. The CDR3 DNA sequence: TGTGCCAGCAGCCAAGATCTGGAAGCGGGGTACAATGAGCAGTTCTTC. Its translation: CASSQDLEAGYNEQFF.

The J gene is TRBJ2-2, the V gene TRBV2; D is perhaps TRBD1 (5 bases). V was cut by 6 bases and J by 1 base, with 24 bases left in between. The germline gives CDR1 SNHLY, CDR2 FYNNEI. This CDR3 region has 19 residues. CDR3 loop: CASRALYGIGQGNTGELFF. The DNA of the CDR3 is TGTGCCAGCAGGGCCTTATATGGAATCGGACAAGGGAACACCGGGGAGCTGTTTTTT.

The rearrangement links TRBV5-1 to TRBJ1-6; perhaps TRBD1 as D (6 bases). V was cut by 0 bases and J by 8 bases, with 9 bases left in between. This CDR3 spans 14 amino acids. From germline, CDR1 is SGHRS and CDR2 YFSETQ. The CDR3 sequence: CASSLDRADSPLHF. The CDR3 coding sequence is TGCGCCAGCAGCTTGGACAGGGCTGATTCACCCCTCCACTTT.